One sample yielded the 12 T cell receptor beta chains listed below, sequenced in a study of blood T cell repertoires in COVID-19. This table comes from immunoSEQ multiplex PCR, and its TCRdb copy is limited to in-frame clones, with some not included. The sample shows 150,000 or so clones, 83% of them seen only once. Sequenced material: peripheral blood. These receptors were collected from a woman in her fifties or sixties with COVID-19, enrolled during active disease.

The chain recombines TRBV6-5 with TRBJ1-1; D not certain. The length of the CDR3 is 14 residues. From germline, CDR1 is MNHEY and CDR2 SVGAGI. Deletions cut 0 bases from V and 0 bases from J, with 5 bases between. The CDR3 sequence: CASSYSRVNTEAFF. The CDR3 region has the DNA TGTGCCAGCAGTTACTCTCGGGTGAACACTGAAGCTTTCTTT.

The J gene is TRBJ2-1, the V gene TRBV2, with 13 bases fitting TRBD2. The germline gives CDR1 SNHLY, CDR2 FYNNEI. The CDR3 runs 15 residues. V shed 7 bases, J shed 8 bases, and the junction held 8 bases outside the gene matches. Here the CDR3 DNA reads TGTGCCAGCAACAAACTAGCGGGGGGGTCCGATGAGCAGTTCTTC. The encoded protein is CASNKLAGGSDEQFF.

This chain connects TRBV6-5 to TRBJ1-1, with D maybe TRBD1 (5 bases). CDR3 size: 15 residues. With 6 bases removed from V and 6 bases from J, the gap between germline ends came to 20 bases. The germline gives CDR1 MNHEY, CDR2 SVGAGI. CDR3 in DNA: TGTGCCAGCAGCCGCTACTGGGCGGGGGGATCTGAAGCTTTCTTT. It yields the protein CASSRYWAGGSEAFF.

The V call is TRBV7-8, the J call TRBJ1-6, with a tentative D call TRBD1 (5 bases). With 5 bases removed from V and 6 bases from J, the gap between germline ends came to 17 bases. The CDR3 runs to 16 residues. CDR1 SGHVS and CDR2 FQNEAQ come from the germline V gene. The CDR3: CASSLSLAGRNSPLHF. The CDR3 DNA sequence: TGTGCCAGCAGCCTATCCTTGGCAGGGCGTAATTCACCCCTCCACTTT.

The chain carries TRBV7-3 and TRBJ1-5; the D gene is possibly TRBD1 (6 bases). The germline CDR1 and CDR2 sequences are SGHTA and FQGTGA. Trimming removed 5 bases at V and 4 bases at J, with 9 bases between. The CDR3 has 13 amino acids. The CDR3 region has the DNA TGTGCCAGCAGCCAGGACAGAAATCAGCCCCAGCATTTT. Its translation: CASSQDRNQPQHF.

The CDR3 reads CASSLYGQGASNQPQHF. The CDR3 nucleotides read TGTGCCAGCAGCTTGTATGGACAGGGGGCCTCCAATCAGCCCCAGCATTTT. The genes are TRBV5-5 and TRBJ1-5; 11 bases agree with TRBD1. The germline V gene encodes CDR1 SGHKS and CDR2 YYEKEE (reference sequence). Germline trimming cut 1 base from V and 3 bases from J; bases unmatched to any gene: 6. This CDR3 is 17 amino acids long.

The chain employs TRBV5-8 and TRBJ2-7; D is perhaps TRBD2 (5 bases). The V gene lost 3 bases and the J gene lost 1 base, with 8 bases spanning the gap. The CDR3 is 13 residues long. CDR1 and CDR2 from the germline V gene are SGHTS and YDEGEE. CDR3 DNA sequence: TGTGCCAGCAGCTCGGACTTTTCCTACGAGCAGTACGTC. Its protein product is CASSSDFSYEQYV.

The chain has TRBV19 and TRBJ2-2; D is ambiguous. Trimming cost V 3 bases and J 4 bases, with 3 bases left between them. The CDR3 contains 12 residues. Per the germline V gene, CDR1 is LNHDA and CDR2 is SQIVND (reference sequence). The CDR3 protein is CASSIITGELFF. In DNA form, the CDR3 reads TGTGCCAGTAGTATTATCACCGGGGAGCTGTTTTTT. The full variable domain, completed using reference TRBV19 and TRBJ2-2, is DGGITQSPKYLFRKEGQNVTLSCEQNLNHDAMYWYRQDPGQGLRLIYYSQIVNDFQKGDIAEGYSVSREKKESFPLTVTSAQKNPTAFYLCASSIITGELFFGEGSRLTVL.

The rearrangement links TRBV27 to TRBJ2-1; 8 bases map to TRBD1. The CDR3 length is 15 residues. With V trimmed by 5 bases and J by 5 bases, 8 bases remained unmatched. In germline, CDR1 is MNHEY, CDR2 SMNVEV (reference sequence). In DNA, the CDR3 is TGTGCCAGCAGTCCACAGGGGGGACGGGACAATGAGCAGTTCTTC. It is translated as CASSPQGGRDNEQFF.

V and J are TRBV6-6 and TRBJ2-2; D ambiguous. The CDR3 covers 14 residues. Trimming removed 11 bases from V and 4 bases from J, with 17 bases in between. The germline gives CDR1 MNHNY, CDR2 SVGAGI (reference sequence). In DNA, the CDR3 is TGTGCCTCCCCCGCTGGGCGCAGCACCGGGGAGCTGTTTTTT. Its translation is CASPAGRSTGELFF.

The chain combines TRBV19 with TRBJ2-5; the D gene is possibly TRBD1 (5 bases). CDR3 length: 15 amino acids. Germline V gene data show CDR1 as LNHDA and CDR2 as SQIVND (reference sequence). Trimming shortened V by 5 bases and J by 7 bases, and 20 bases separated the two germline ends. DNA of the CDR3: TGTGCCAGTAGTCGCCCAGGGTCAGACGGTATGACCCAGTACTTC. Protein product: CASSRPGSDGMTQYF.

This clone was seen only once. V usage is TRBV19 and J usage is TRBJ1-5, with D perhaps TRBD1 (6 bases). This CDR3 contains 15 residues. Germline values: CDR1 LNHDA, CDR2 SQIVND (reference sequence). Deletions cut 10 bases from V and 3 bases from J, with 19 bases between. CDR3 loop: CATSLGQSLNQPQHF. Written as DNA, the CDR3 is TGTGCCACCTCGTTAGGACAGTCCCTCAATCAGCCCCAGCATTTT.